This TCR beta chain appears in the sequencing data of a study of metastatic and nonmetastatic thyroid tumors. No treatment had been given to any patient before thyroid surgery. This CDR3 has 17 residues. Per germline, CDR1 SGHAT and CDR2 FQNNGV. The ends were cut back, 5 bases at V and 2 bases at J, with 20 bases in the middle. TCRdb re-clonotyped the PCR reads through MiXCR. The sample gives 15,000 to 20,000 clones, about 22% of which show up once; roughly a fifth is in the top ten. The TCR was taken from a female donor with papillary thyroid cancer or a benign thyroid nodule (not recorded which). Some clones in this sample may be carry-over from other donors' samples. This chain links TRBV11-2 with TRBJ2-3, with D unresolved. The sequenced sample consisted of adjacent normal tissue. The CDR3 bases are TGTGCCAGCAGCCCCAAAAGGGCTAGTCTATCCACAGATACGCAGTATTTT. The encoded protein is CASSPKRASLSTDTQYF.